This T cell receptor beta chain derives from a study of blood T cells in healthy people across ages. Study results and caveats: More naive CD4+ cells and higher diversity were found in long-lived than in aged donors.

The CDR3 totals 16 residues. J gave up 2 bases and V 3 bases, and 10 bases lay outside the gene matches. Germline lookup yields CDR1 LGHDT and CDR2 YNNKEL (reference sequence). Sample-barcoded 5' priming and a J-beta primer mix drove a second PCR of 7 to 11 cycles. Each sample provided no less than 2.5 million CDR3-containing paired-end reads. From the 5' RACE reads, TCRdb called clonotypes with MiXCR, one entry per CDR3 protein. This table holds more than 1,400,000 distinct CDR3 sequences, approximately 38% found once. With respect to this clonotype: The antigen remains undetermined.

This rearrangement joins TRBV3-1 to TRBJ2-7; 7 nucleotides agree with TRBD2. Sequenced input: blood. The source is a young woman in good health. CDR3 bases: TGTGCCAGCAGCCAGACCCAAGCGGGGAGGACCTACGAGCAGTACTTC. Protein: CASSQTQAGRTYEQYF.